These 21 T cell receptor beta chains originate from one sample sequenced in a study of blood T cell repertoires in COVID-19. The method was immunoSEQ multiplex PCR; TCRdb's version includes in-frame clones alone and lacks a portion of them. The sample consists of around 340,000 clones, 70% to 90% of them appearing once. Material for sequencing was peripheral blood. The receptors were sampled from a woman in her fifties or sixties with COVID-19, enrolled during active disease.

This clone was found a few times. The V call is TRBV18, the J call TRBJ2-2; no clear D gene. The CDR3 is 15 residues long. V lost 3 bases to trimming and J lost 0 bases, with 8 bases between them. The germline V gene encodes CDR1 KGHSH and CDR2 LQKENI. The CDR3 DNA is TGTGCCAGCTCACCGAGCCCGGCGAACACCGGGGAGCTGTTTTTT. It encodes CASSPSPANTGELFF.

The chain uses TRBV6-2 or TRBV6-3 and TRBJ2-7; 9 bases agree with TRBD2. This CDR3 spans 19 amino acids. Trimming removed 0 bases from V and 0 bases from J; junction bases left unmatched: 12. Germline V gene sequence: CDR1 MNHEY, CDR2 SVGEGT. The CDR3 nucleotides read TGTGCCAGCAGTTACTCGAGGAAGAGCGGGGGGCCATCCTCCTACGAGCAGTACTTC. Its translation is CASSYSRKSGGPSSYEQYF.

This chain joins TRBV5-1 and TRBJ2-3; D is perhaps TRBD2 (5 bases). Deletions cut 0 bases from V and 1 base from J, with 9 bases between. Per germline, CDR1 SGHRS and CDR2 YFSETQ. This CDR3 is 15 amino acids long. The CDR3 bases are TGCGCCAGCAGCTTGGGATCCGGGGGCACAGATACGCAGTATTTT. Its protein is CASSLGSGGTDTQYF.

The chain recombines TRBV3-1 (or the pseudogene TRBV3-2) with TRBJ2-2; D is undetermined. The V gene lost 6 bases and the J gene lost 4 bases, with 12 bases spanning the gap. Germline V CDR1 and CDR2: LGHDT, YNNKEL (reference sequence). The CDR3 has 14 residues. The CDR3 DNA reads TGTGCCAGCAGGCCTACTTACCCCACCGGGGAGCTGTTTTTT. This translates into CASRPTYPTGELFF.

This clone turned up a few times. The gene calls are TRBV11-2 and TRBJ1-1; D may be TRBD1 (6 bases). Germline V gene sequence: CDR1 SGHAT, CDR2 FQNNGV. The CDR3 spans 12 residues. V gave up 6 bases and J gave up 7 bases, with 12 bases separating them. The CDR3 DNA is TGTGCCAGCAGTTGGGGGCCGGGTGAAGCTTTCTTT. Translation: CASSWGPGEAFF.

The chain carries TRBV7-3 and TRBJ2-1; possible D gene TRBD2, 5 bases. Germline values: CDR1 SGHTA, CDR2 FQGTGA. V gave up 5 bases and J gave up 8 bases, with 13 bases separating them. This CDR3 region has 13 residues. CDR3 loop: CASSTRTRDEQFF. The DNA of the CDR3 is TGTGCCAGCAGCACCAGGACGAGGGATGAGCAGTTCTTC.

J is TRBJ1-5 and V is TRBV6-5; D gene uncertain. CDR3 size: 15 residues. V lost 5 bases and J 2 bases, leaving 13 bases between the germline ends. In germline, CDR1 is MNHEY, CDR2 SVGAGI. CDR3 bases: TGTGCCAGCAGTCTACTGCCGGAGGGCAATCAGCCCCAGCATTTT. It is translated as CASSLLPEGNQPQHF.

This chain uses TRBV18 with TRBJ1-2; 10 bases are a match to TRBD1. The V and J ends lost 8 bases and 5 bases, in that order; junction bases with no gene match: 8. This CDR3 spans 14 amino acids. CDR1 and CDR2 from the germline V gene are KGHSH and LQKENI. CDR3 bases: TGTGCCAGCGAAGAAGGGACAGGGGTATATGGCTACACCTTC. Protein sequence: CASEEGTGVYGYTF.

This sequence joins TRBV11-3 and TRBJ1-2; the D gene is possibly TRBD1 (6 bases). Trimming took 4 bases from V and 8 from J, leaving 11 bases between them. The CDR3 is 12 residues long. Germline V lookup: CDR1 SGHNT, CDR2 YENEEA. The CDR3 loop reads CASSSGTYGYTF. The CDR3 DNA reads as TGTGCCAGCAGCTCAGGGACATACGGCTACACCTTC.

V and J are TRBV4-1 and TRBJ1-1, with 8 bases lining up with TRBD1. Germline V CDR1 and CDR2: MGHRA, YSYEKL. The junction had 6 bases not matched to a gene; V was cut back by 3 bases and J by 3 bases. The CDR3 has 15 residues. The CDR3 sequence: CASSHMDRVDTEAFF. Here the CDR3 DNA reads TGCGCCAGCAGCCACATGGACAGGGTAGACACTGAAGCTTTCTTT.

V gene TRBV7-9 combines with J gene TRBJ2-2; perhaps TRBD2 as D (5 bases). CDR1 and CDR2 (germline): SEHNR, FQNEAQ (reference sequence). Trimming shortened V by 5 bases and J by 1 base, and 11 bases separated the two germline ends. The CDR3 is made up of 15 amino acids. The CDR3 spells CASSLRTGNTGELFF. The CDR3 DNA sequence: TGTGCCAGCAGCCTAAGGACTGGGAACACCGGGGAGCTGTTTTTT.

This chain uses TRBV27 with TRBJ1-1; D might be TRBD1 (6 bases). This CDR3 has 15 residues. Looked up from germline, CDR1 is MNHEY and CDR2 is SMNVEV (reference sequence). V lost 5 bases and J 4 bases, leaving 17 bases between the germline ends. CDR3 residues: CASSPLEQGFTEAFF. The CDR3 coding sequence is TGTGCCAGCAGTCCCCTCGAACAGGGATTCACTGAAGCTTTCTTT.

This clone was detected a few times. The rearrangement links TRBV30 to TRBJ1-1, with D unresolved. Germline CDR1 is GTSNPN and CDR2 is SVGIG (reference sequence). The CDR3 is made up of 13 amino acids. Trimming shortened V by 5 bases and J by 4 bases, and 14 bases separated the two germline ends. CDR3 loop: CAWAPGRSTEAFF. The CDR3 coding sequence is TGTGCCTGGGCCCCGGGGAGGAGCACTGAAGCTTTCTTT.

The V gene is TRBV25-1, the J gene TRBJ1-1; D might be TRBD1 (6 bases). V gave up 4 bases and J gave up 5 bases, with 17 bases separating them. Germline V CDR1 and CDR2: MGHDK, SYGVNS. The CDR3 runs 15 residues. Written as DNA, the CDR3 is TGTGCCAGCAGTGTGTTACAGGGAGACGGAACTGAAGCTTTCTTT. It encodes CASSVLQGDGTEAFF. Based on the CDR3 plus reference TRBV25-1 and TRBJ1-1, the full variable domain is EADIYQTPRYLVIGTGKKITLECSQTMGHDKMYWYQQDPGMELHLIHYSYGVNSTEKGDLSSESTVSRIRTEHFPLTLESARPSHTSQYLCASSVLQGDGTEAFFGQGTRLTVV.

The chain links TRBV3-1 (or the pseudogene TRBV3-2) to TRBJ2-1, with TRBD2 matching 14 bases. The trim removed 6 bases at V and 6 bases at J, leaving 13 bases unmatched. Germline CDR1 LGHDT, CDR2 YNNKEL (reference sequence). This CDR3 is built from 18 residues. This chain's CDR3 is CASSRGLAGGLLSNEQFF. The CDR3, as DNA: TGTGCCAGCAGTCGAGGACTAGCGGGGGGCCTATTGAGCAATGAGCAGTTCTTC.

The J gene is TRBJ2-7, the V gene TRBV7-9; 9 bases match TRBD2. The CDR3 has 15 residues. V lost 3 bases to trimming and J lost 2 bases; unmatched junction nucleotides: 5. Germline V CDR1 and CDR2: SEHNR, FQNEAQ (reference sequence). CDR3 protein: CASSFIAGETYEQYF. CDR3 DNA sequence: TGTGCCAGCAGCTTCATAGCGGGGGAGACCTACGAGCAGTACTTC. The full variable domain, in which reference TRBV7-9 and TRBJ2-7 provide the parts outside the CDR3, is DTGVSQNPRHKITKRGQNVTFRCDPISEHNRLYWYRQTLGQGPEFLTYFQNEAQLEKSRLLSDRFSAERPKGSFSTLEIQRTEQGDSAMYLCASSFIAGETYEQYFGPGTRLTVT.

The chain is built from TRBV7-8 and TRBJ1-4, with TRBD1 as a possible D gene (6 bases). This CDR3 comprises 14 residues. Germline CDR1 SGHVS, CDR2 FQNEAQ. V lost 5 bases and J 10 bases, leaving 17 bases between the germline ends. CDR3 in DNA: TGTGCCAGCAGCGTAAACAACAGGGAAGCAAAACTGTTTTTT. It is translated as CASSVNNREAKLFF.

The chain is built from TRBV5-1 and TRBJ2-2, with D perhaps matching TRBD2 (5 bases). V was trimmed by 6 bases and J by 6 bases, leaving 15 bases between them. The germline CDR1 and CDR2 sequences are SGHRS and YFSETQ. This CDR3 is built from 14 residues. The CDR3 nucleotides are TGCGCCAGCACCCAAAGATTAGCGCCCGGGGAGCTGTTTTTT. It specifies CASTQRLAPGELFF.

J is TRBJ2-3 and V is TRBV7-2; no clear D. V lost 4 bases to trimming and J lost 1 base, with 18 bases between them. This CDR3 region has 17 residues. Germline V gives CDR1 SGHTA, CDR2 FQGNSA. CDR3 coding DNA: TGTGCCAGCAGCTCCCAGGTATGGCAGGTCGGCACAGATACGCAGTATTTT. It yields the protein CASSSQVWQVGTDTQYF.

The chain has TRBV3-1 (or the pseudogene TRBV3-2) and TRBJ1-2; 8 bases fit TRBD1. The V segment lost 4 bases and the J segment 8 bases; nucleotides outside the gene matches: 9. The CDR3 has 14 amino acids. Germline loops: CDR1 LGHDT, CDR2 YNNKEL (reference sequence). The DNA for the CDR3 is TGTGCCAGCAGCCCGCACGGACAGGGCAAAGGCTACACCTTC. Residues: CASSPHGQGKGYTF.

The V call is TRBV7-2, the J call TRBJ2-5; 10 bases match TRBD2. This CDR3 has 15 amino acids. V lost 3 bases and J lost 4; bases outside the gene matches: 5. Germline CDR1 is SGHTA and CDR2 is FQGNSA. In nucleotides, the CDR3 is TGTGCCAGCAGCTTCCAGCGGGGGGGTTTAGAGACCCAGTACTTC. Translating it yields CASSFQRGGLETQYF. The full variable domain, its missing parts supplied by reference TRBV7-2 and TRBJ2-5, is GAGVSQSPSNKVTEKGKDVELRCDPISGHTALYWYRQSLGQGLEFLIYFQGNSAPDKSGLPSDRFSAERTGGSVSTLTIQRTQQEDSAVYLCASSFQRGGLETQYFGPGTRLLVL.